This entry concerns a single TCR beta chain. Only a few counts were recorded for this clonotype. Which antigen it targets is not known. Base quality data are lacking; no much larger clone is found one base away. These data belong to a study of T-cell memory formation after mild COVID-19 (dated by TCRdb to the early 2020s). About the full investigation: TCR sequence clusters from the two donors were found to be largely donor specific. Longitudinal TCRalpha and TCRbeta repertoire sequencing tracked T-cell clones expanding and contracting after mild COVID-19 in two donors. Two young, previously healthy adult volunteers, one female and one male, were included in the cohort. Study-wide findings and limitations: Some responding clones were detected in pre-infection memory, suggesting pre-existing cross-reactive memory T cells joined the SARS-CoV-2 response. Clones contracting from day 15 to 85 had balanced CD4/CD8 phenotypes, while a second wave expanding from day 15 to 37 was biased towards CD4+. Contracting CD4+ clones turned up mainly in the CM and EM memory subsets, whereas EMRA was where CD8+ clones were enriched. SARS-CoV-2 specificity was not confirmed for the second-wave clones peaking on day 37. Only a couple of mild cases were covered in the study, and larger cohorts including severe cases with pre-infection samples were considered necessary.

PBMCs were isolated by Ficoll-Paque density gradient centrifugation. Trimming at the junction amounts to 0 bases on V and 2 bases on J, and the germline ends lie 9 bases apart. Based on the germline V gene, the CDR1 and CDR2 sequences are SGHDT and YYEEEE. The CDR3 goes from the cysteine to the valine over 14 residues. The only DNA kept is the CDR3, 42 bases in frame from the first base. Sequenced using an Illumina NovaSeq 6000. TCRalpha and TCRbeta cDNA libraries were constructed by 5'RACE with constant-segment primers, with sample barcodes and unique molecular identifiers being introduced. RNA was extracted from every sample with Trizol reagent. Libraries were amplified in two PCR steps, with a second sample barcode and Illumina TruSeq adapters added in the second step. Libraries were sequenced on an Illumina NovaSeq with 2 x 150 bp paired-end reads. As for how the authors treated the data: With migec v1.2.7, reads were demultiplexed and then collapsed into UMI-guided consensus sequences. With mixcr v2.1.11, UMI consensuses were aligned to TRA and TRB V and J templates and assembled into clonotypes. A clonotype was counted as expanded or contracted only if both edgeR and NoisET called the change significant, with noise models trained on biological replicates. edgeR calls used a false discovery rate-adjusted p below 0.01 and a log2 fold-change threshold of 1. As an exploratory analysis of dynamics, max-normalized trajectories of the 1000 most abundant clonotypes were examined by PCA with hierarchical clustering. Each responding clone was given a CD4 or CD8 phenotype based on the CD4+ and CD8+ repertoires, which had been sequenced separately. In TCRdb, the public reads were trimmed at Q25 with fastp and aligned with MiXCR, with productive beta chains retained. Rows merge per CDR3 protein into single entries with the most common DNA and genes. TCRdb assigned the V and J calls; the authors' analysis was not used. Within this sample are around 390,000 distinct CDR3 sequences, with 16% of them counted one time only. About a fifth of the sample goes to the ten largest clones.

The TCR originated in a man aged 18 to 30 who had mild COVID-19 (a few samples of this study predate the infection). The sample titles of this study are shuffled in the database, so cell type and time point are left out; the donor was told from shared clones. The rearrangement joined TRBV5-6 to TRBJ2-7; the D segment cannot be called with confidence. Sequencing was carried out using PBMCs or a T cell subset sorted from them (not recorded which). The nucleotide sequence is given as TGTGCCAGCAGCTTGGTCAACCCGACCTACGAGCAGTACGTC. Its product reads: CASSLVNPTYEQYV.